Listed below are T cell receptor beta chains from one sample, sequenced in a study of T cells after yellow fever vaccination. TCRdb analysed the 5' RACE reads with MiXCR anew, one entry per CDR3 protein. Among approximately 260,000 distinct CDR3 sequences listed, 5.2% were seen once. This specimen consisted of CD4+ T cells sorted from PBMCs, obtained on the day of the yellow fever booster vaccination. The origin of the receptors is a man between 18 and 35 years old who received the YFV17D yellow fever vaccine. The CDR3 runs from the conserved cysteine through the conserved F or W. Each record gives: J gene, D gene, V gene, clone size, CDR3 protein, CDR3 DNA. The D gene is left open where the match is weak. Clone size is given for some rows only: seen once, a few or many times, or a class if the clone is expanded.

j_gene: TRBJ2-7; d_gene: -; v_gene: TRBV10-1; abundance: few; CDR3aa: CASSLFGAYEQYF; CDR3nt: TGCGCCAGCAGTCTCTTCGGGGCCTACGAGCAGTACTTC
j_gene: TRBJ2-7; d_gene: TRBD1; v_gene: TRBV5-1; abundance: many; CDR3aa: CASSRTGEGEQYF; CDR3nt: TGCGCCAGCAGCAGGACAGGGGAAGGGGAGCAGTACTTC
j_gene: TRBJ2-1; d_gene: -; v_gene: TRBV20-1; abundance: few; CDR3aa: CSARASKFSYNEQFF; CDR3nt: TGCAGTGCTAGAGCTAGTAAATTCTCCTACAATGAGCAGTTCTTC
j_gene: TRBJ1-5; d_gene: TRBD1; v_gene: TRBV18; abundance: many; CDR3aa: CASSPGGTGVHQPQHF; CDR3nt: TGTGCCAGCTCACCGGGTGGGACAGGGGTACATCAGCCCCAGCATTTT
j_gene: TRBJ2-2; d_gene: -; v_gene: TRBV4-2; abundance: many; CDR3aa: CASSQDYGASPGELFF; CDR3nt: TGTGCCAGCAGCCAAGATTACGGGGCCTCCCCCGGGGAGCTGTTTTTT
j_gene: TRBJ2-7; d_gene: TRBD1; v_gene: TRBV7-8; abundance: few; CDR3aa: CASSLQDRGAYEQYF; CDR3nt: TGTGCCAGCAGCTTACAGGACAGGGGAGCCTACGAGCAGTACTTC
j_gene: TRBJ1-2; d_gene: -; v_gene: TRBV19; abundance: few; CDR3aa: CASIQTRGIGGYTF; CDR3nt: TGTGCCAGTATCCAGACCAGGGGAATAGGAGGCTACACCTTC
j_gene: TRBJ2-7; d_gene: -; v_gene: TRBV7-2; abundance: -; CDR3aa: CASSLYRGVYF; CDR3nt: TGTGCCAGCAGCTTATACCGAGGGGTGTACTTC
j_gene: TRBJ1-1; d_gene: -; v_gene: TRBV5-5; abundance: many; CDR3aa: CASSLVGLPNTEAFF; CDR3nt: TGTGCCAGCAGCCTTGTTGGGCTGCCTAACACTGAAGCTTTCTTT
j_gene: TRBJ2-2; d_gene: TRBD2; v_gene: TRBV20-1; abundance: many; CDR3aa: CSATRGGFTGELFF; CDR3nt: TGCAGTGCGACGCGGGGGGGCTTCACCGGGGAGCTGTTTTTT
j_gene: TRBJ1-3; d_gene: -; v_gene: TRBV20-1; abundance: -; CDR3aa: CSARDNNSGNTIYF; CDR3nt: TGCAGTGCTAGAGACAATAACTCTGGAAACACCATATATTTT
j_gene: TRBJ1-2; d_gene: -; v_gene: TRBV12-3/TRBV12-4; abundance: many; CDR3aa: CASSELNYGYTF; CDR3nt: TGTGCCAGCAGTGAGTTAAACTATGGCTACACCTTC
j_gene: TRBJ2-3; d_gene: -; v_gene: TRBV4-1; abundance: -; CDR3aa: CASSRPGGATDTQYF; CDR3nt: TGCGCCAGCAGCCGGCCCGGAGGCGCCACAGATACGCAGTATTTT
j_gene: TRBJ2-5; d_gene: TRBD2; v_gene: TRBV7-3; abundance: many; CDR3aa: CASSQGLAGKETQYF; CDR3nt: TGTGCCAGCAGCCAGGGACTAGCGGGGAAAGAGACCCAGTACTTC
j_gene: TRBJ2-7; d_gene: TRBD2; v_gene: TRBV7-9; abundance: -; CDR3aa: CASSFPTSGGAATYYEQYF; CDR3nt: TGTGCCAGCAGCTTCCCGACTAGCGGGGGGGCTGCCACATACTACGAGCAGTACTTC
j_gene: TRBJ2-1; d_gene: -; v_gene: TRBV5-1; abundance: -; CDR3aa: CASSLGPAGSSYNEQFF; CDR3nt: TGCGCCAGCAGCTTAGGACCCGCGGGGAGCTCCTACAATGAGCAGTTCTTC